These 22 T cell receptor beta chains were all obtained from the same sample, sequenced in a study of graft-versus-host responses after intestinal transplantation. Their antigen targets remain unknown. The data were produced by immunoSEQ multiplex PCR, yet TCRdb's version contains in-frame clones alone and is incomplete. Among tens of thousands of clones, about 89% were seen once, and the ten largest hold 0.55% to 0.65%. Sequenced material: unstimulated CD4+ T cells sorted from spleen or lymph node cells, taken before transplant. All receptors derive from a human donor who was the organ donor for an intestinal transplant.

The chain joins TRBV30 to TRBJ1-5; D may be TRBD1 (5 bases). Trimming removed 3 bases at V and 4 bases at J, with 16 bases between. The CDR3 length is 15 residues. In germline, CDR1 is GTSNPN, CDR2 SVGIG (reference sequence). The CDR3 DNA sequence: TGTGCCTGGAGCCCCCGGGAGGGACCGAATCAGCCCCAGCATTTT. This translates into CAWSPREGPNQPQHF. The full variable domain, its missing parts supplied by reference TRBV30 and TRBJ1-5, is SQTIHQWPATLVQPVGSPLSLECTVEGTSNPNLYWYRQAAGRGLQLLFYSVGIGQISSEVPQNLSASRPQDRQFILSSKKLLLSDSGFYLCAWSPREGPNQPQHFGDGTRLSIL.

This clone was seen just once. The chain links TRBV6-5 to TRBJ2-4; 8 nucleotides match TRBD1. With V trimmed by 4 bases and J by 2 bases, 4 bases remained unmatched. The CDR3 length is 15 residues. Germline loops: CDR1 MNHEY, CDR2 SVGAGI. CDR3 residues: CASSSGGRPKNIQYF. CDR3 DNA: TGTGCCAGCAGTTCAGGGGGCCGCCCCAAAAACATTCAGTACTTC.

J is TRBJ2-7 and V is TRBV7-2; D gene unclear. The germline V gene has CDR1 SGHTA and CDR2 FQGNSA. The CDR3 covers 17 residues. Trimming took off 5 bases at V and 2 bases at J, with 22 bases between the two ends. The DNA of the CDR3 is TGTGCCAGCAGCCCGCCCGGTCCTTCTACCTCGGCCTACGAGCAGTACTTC. It specifies CASSPPGPSTSAYEQYF.

The rearrangement joins TRBV30 to TRBJ2-7, with D unclear. Deletions cut 4 bases from V and 4 bases from J, with 8 bases between. This CDR3 comprises 11 residues. The germline V gene encodes CDR1 GTSNPN and CDR2 SVGIG (reference sequence). The CDR3 nucleotides are TGTGCCTGGATTTCGCAGTACGAGCAGTACTTC. It specifies CAWISQYEQYF.

The V gene is TRBV11-2, the J gene TRBJ2-7, with no clear D. Germline values: CDR1 SGHAT, CDR2 FQNNGV. V dropped 0 bases and J dropped 0 bases, with 9 bases sitting between them. The CDR3 covers 15 residues. CDR3 sequence: CASSLEHSTSYEQYF. The CDR3 DNA reads as TGTGCCAGCAGCTTAGAGCACAGCACCTCCTACGAGCAGTACTTC.

The CDR3 coding sequence is TGTGCCAGCAGCCAGAAAACAGACAGGGGAAGTTACGAGCAGTACTTC. Its translation is CASSQKTDRGSYEQYF. V and J are TRBV5-6 and TRBJ2-7; 8 positions match TRBD1. The CDR3 totals 16 residues. The germline V gene has CDR1 SGHDT and CDR2 YYEEEE. The junction had 13 bases not matched to a gene; V was cut back by 4 bases and J by 4 bases.

The chain employs TRBV28 and TRBJ2-7; 7 bases match TRBD1. Germline V CDR1 and CDR2: MDHEN, SYDVKM. J was trimmed by 0 bases and V by 7 bases; bases with no gene match: 3. The CDR3 runs to 13 residues. CDR3 bases: TGTGCCAGCACAGGGGGAAGCTCCTACGAGCAGTACTTC. This codes for CASTGGSSYEQYF.

The chain couples TRBV18 to TRBJ2-5, with unresolved D. CDR1 is KGHSH, CDR2 LQKENI, per germline. The CDR3 covers 14 residues. The V end lost 5 bases, the J end lost 1 base, and 11 bases lay between the germline ends. As DNA, the CDR3 is TGTGCCAGCTCAACTTCGACAATCCAAGAGACCCAGTACTTC. Its protein product is CASSTSTIQETQYF.

The chain links TRBV28 to TRBJ2-7, with 8 bases identical to TRBD1. J gave up 7 bases and V 3 bases, and 11 bases lay outside the gene matches. The germline V gene encodes CDR1 MDHEN and CDR2 SYDVKM. The CDR3 spans 15 residues. The DNA of the CDR3 is TGTGCCAGCAGTTTTGGGGGGACAGGCAGGAGGGAGCAGTACTTC. Translation: CASSFGGTGRREQYF.

The chain joins TRBV7-2 to TRBJ2-5; 9 bases agree with TRBD2. The DNA end favors TRBJ2-7, so the J call may be wrong. CDR1 is SGHTA and CDR2 is FQGNSA in the germline V gene. The CDR3 loop spans 14 amino acids. The DNA for the CDR3 is TGTGCCAGCAGATTGACTAGCGGTGGCTACGAGCAGTACTTC. Translated, it gives CASRLTSGGYEQYF.

V is TRBV27 and J is TRBJ2-1; 11 bases line up with TRBD2. Losses at the gene ends were 5 bases for V and 2 bases for J; bases not matched to a gene: 5. CDR1 MNHEY and CDR2 SMNVEV come from the germline V gene (reference sequence). The CDR3 extends over 16 amino acids. The CDR3 reads CASSHIAGGPYNEQFF. The CDR3, as DNA: TGTGCCAGCAGTCACATAGCGGGAGGGCCCTACAATGAGCAGTTCTTC.

This rearrangement joins TRBV6-1 to TRBJ1-1; perhaps TRBD1 as D (5 bases). This CDR3 contains 13 residues. Trimming cost V 10 bases and J 0 bases, with 12 bases left between them. The V gene's germline CDR1 is MNHNS and CDR2 SASEGT. The chain's CDR3 is CATRQTLNTEAFF. The CDR3, as DNA: TGTGCCACCCGACAGACGTTGAACACTGAAGCTTTCTTT.

The genes are TRBV6-1 and TRBJ2-3; perhaps TRBD1 as D (6 bases). The germline V gene has CDR1 MNHNS and CDR2 SASEGT. V lost 0 bases and J lost 6, with 13 bases in between. The CDR3 runs to 15 residues. The CDR3 coding sequence is TGTGCCAGCAGTGAAGCTAGCAGTAGGGGGGATACGCAGTATTTT. It translates to CASSEASSRGDTQYF.

This chain joins TRBV5-4 and TRBJ2-5, with TRBD2 as a possible D gene (6 bases). Trimming took off 0 bases at V and 5 bases at J, with 11 bases between the two ends. This CDR3 has 14 residues. Germline V CDR1 and CDR2: SGHNT, YYREEE (reference sequence). The CDR3 DNA reads as TGTGCCAGCAGCTTGGGTGCTGGGGGGGAGACCCAGTACTTC. It is translated as CASSLGAGGETQYF.

The chain links TRBV5-4 to TRBJ1-1; D unresolved. Trimming left V 4 bases short and J 3 bases short, with 16 bases between. This CDR3 has 15 amino acids. Germline V gives CDR1 SGHNT, CDR2 YYREEE (reference sequence). For the CDR3, the DNA is TGTGCCAGCAGCCCGGGTTTGAGGAGGGACACTGAAGCTTTCTTT. Amino acid sequence: CASSPGLRRDTEAFF.

The rearrangement uses TRBV7-8 and TRBJ2-5; a weak D match, TRBD1 (5 bases). Germline V gives CDR1 SGHVS, CDR2 FQNEAQ. The CDR3 consists of 15 residues. Trimming cost V 4 bases and J 4 bases, with 16 bases left between them. CDR3 residues: CASSSTTGAGETQYF. DNA of the CDR3: TGTGCCAGCAGCTCAACTACTGGGGCTGGAGAGACCCAGTACTTC.

The V call is TRBV9, the J call TRBJ2-5, with 7 bases that match TRBD1. With 5 bases clipped from V and 5 bases from J, the junction kept 6 bases outside the gene matches. Germline V lookup: CDR1 SGDLS, CDR2 YYNGEE. The CDR3 loop spans 13 amino acids. DNA of the CDR3: TGTGCCAGCAGAAGGACAGGCACCGAGACCCAGTACTTC. Amino acid sequence: CASRRTGTETQYF.

The chain employs TRBV7-3 and TRBJ1-1; D ambiguous. CDR1 and CDR2 (germline): SGHTA, FQGTGA. CDR3 size: 14 residues. Deletions cut 1 base from V and 5 bases from J, with 11 bases between. The DNA for the CDR3 is TGTGCCAGCAGCTTAAAAGAGGGAACTACTGAAGCTTTCTTT. The encoded protein is CASSLKEGTTEAFF.

The chain joins TRBV6-4 to TRBJ1-2, with D hard to call. Looked up from germline, CDR1 is MRHNA and CDR2 is SNTAGT. The CDR3 covers 15 residues. Trimming removed 8 bases at V and 4 bases at J, with 20 bases between. The CDR3 DNA follows: TGTGCCAGCTCTCCAACAGCTAACGGAGGCTATGGCTACACCTTC. Amino acid sequence: CASSPTANGGYGYTF.

The CDR3 DNA is TGTGCCAGCAGTAGACGGTCGACAGGGTTTCAGCCCCAGCATTTT. Its translation: CASSRRSTGFQPQHF. The chain uses TRBV28 and TRBJ1-5, with 7 bases fitting TRBD1. The CDR3 has 15 residues. Germline V lookup: CDR1 MDHEN, CDR2 SYDVKM. The ends lost 5 bases at V and 6 bases at J; junction bases unmatched: 10.

CDR3 sequence (DNA): TGTGCCAGCAGTTCGACAGGGGGCTATGGCTACACCTTC. Encoded protein: CASSSTGGYGYTF. The chain uses TRBV21-1 and TRBJ1-2; the D segment call TRBD1 is taken from the table without a DNA check. TRBV21-1 is assigned pseudogene status. There are 13 residues in the CDR3.

This rearrangement joins TRBV4-2 to TRBJ2-1; the match to TRBD2 covers 11 bases. V was clipped by 0 bases and J by 0 bases; unmatched bases: 7. Germline values: CDR1 LGHNA, CDR2 YNFKEQ. The length of the CDR3 is 19 residues. The CDR3 sequence: CASSQDSTSGKSSYNEQFF. In nucleotides, the CDR3 is TGTGCCAGCAGCCAAGATTCGACTAGCGGGAAGAGCTCCTACAATGAGCAGTTCTTC.